This TCR beta chain was captured by sequencing in a study of shared clonotypes between healthy human individuals. Study-wide background: CD4 naive and memory got three plates each, CD8 naive two, CD8 memory one.

Clones were read by immunoSEQ multiplex PCR, and TCRdb kept only the in-frame ones, dropping some. The repertoire consists of about 230,000 clones, with just over 65% occurring once and the leading ten covering around 10%. General study results and limits: Despite large depth, rarefaction showed incomplete sorted-subset sequencing.

Details on this clone: Its antigen is undetermined.

The sequenced sample was memory CD4+ T cells sorted from blood. This sample's subset: CD45RA-negative fraction. The source of this sequence is a man under 40 in good health.

The CDR3 sequence: CASSPTGGGLNIQYF. The CDR3 bases are TGCGCCAGCAGCCCCACGGGTGGGGGGTTAAACATTCAGTACTTC. The chain carries TRBV4-1 and TRBJ2-4; D perhaps matches TRBD2 (6 bases). This CDR3 contains 15 residues. The germline V gene has CDR1 MGHRA and CDR2 YSYEKL. Deletions cut 4 bases from V and 6 bases from J, with 16 bases between.